This paragraph reports one T cell receptor (beta chain). This sample was taken from a study of cytomegalovirus exposure and HLA in healthy donors. Using immunoSEQ multiplex PCR, the repertoire was profiled, and TCRdb retains in-frame clones only, with some absent. The table lists 150,000 to 200,000 clones, 84% of them singletons, with roughly 12% in the top ten. The CDR3 runs 13 residues. V was clipped by 5 bases and J by 6 bases; unmatched bases: 3. The germline V gene has CDR1 SGHTA and CDR2 FQGTGA. This sequence originates from a woman aged 25 to 39 in good health and CMV-seropositive. Sequencing used PBMCs. V usage is TRBV7-3 and J usage is TRBJ2-7; 11 bases match TRBD1. CDR3 nucleotide sequence: TGTGCCAGCAGCCAGGGACAGGGGGGCGAGCAGTACTTC. It codes for CASSQGQGGEQYF.